These 6 T cell receptor beta chains share one sample of origin, sequenced in a study of OX40 agonist ivuxolimab in advanced cancers. Profiled with immunoSEQ multiplex PCR; TCRdb holds only in-frame clones, not every one. In the table there are 45,000 to 65,000 clones, 81% of which are singletons. The starting material was CD4+ or CD8+ T cells sorted from blood, obtained in a trial of the OX40 agonist ivuxolimab. These TCRs come from an adult with an advanced solid tumor such as melanoma, head and neck, liver or kidney cancer.

The V and J genes are TRBV19 and TRBJ2-3, with 10 bases matching TRBD2. Germline trimming cut 3 bases from V and 0 bases from J; bases unmatched to any gene: 3. Germline values: CDR1 LNHDA, CDR2 SQIVND (reference sequence). The CDR3 loop spans 16 amino acids. CDR3 in DNA: TGTGCCAGTAGTATCGGACTAGCGGTTAGCACAGATACGCAGTATTTT. It yields the protein CASSIGLAVSTDTQYF.

The V gene is TRBV5-1, the J gene TRBJ1-1; 10 bases are shared with TRBD1. Germline CDR1 SGHRS, CDR2 YFSETQ. The CDR3 length is 17 residues. J lost 2 bases, V lost 4 bases, and 11 bases had no gene match. For the CDR3, the DNA is TGCGCCAGCAGCCGCCCGGGACAGGGGTCAAGAAACACTGAAGCTTTCTTT. This sequence encodes CASSRPGQGSRNTEAFF.

The chain combines TRBV6-4 with TRBJ2-2, with TRBD1 matching 7 bases. This CDR3 comprises 16 residues. CDR1 and CDR2 from the germline V gene are MRHNA and SNTAGT. The ends lost 0 bases at V and 1 base at J; junction bases unmatched: 2. In DNA form, the CDR3 reads TGTGCCAGCAGTGACTCCCCAGGGGGGAACACCGGGGAGCTGTTTTTT. Translation gives CASSDSPGGNTGELFF.

J is TRBJ1-1 and V is TRBV6-1, with D possibly TRBD1 on 6 matching bases. CDR1 and CDR2 from the germline V gene are MNHNS and SASEGT. With 4 bases removed from V and 1 base from J, the gap between germline ends came to 7 bases. This CDR3 comprises 13 residues. The CDR3 loop reads CASSVTGNTEAFF. In nucleotides, the CDR3 is TGTGCCAGCAGTGTGACAGGGAACACTGAAGCTTTCTTT.

This clone was detected only once. V is TRBV5-1 and J is TRBJ2-1, with 7 positions matching TRBD1. The CDR3 has 14 amino acids. The V gene's germline CDR1 is SGHRS and CDR2 YFSETQ. The V segment lost 0 bases and the J segment 4 bases; nucleotides outside the gene matches: 1. The CDR3 DNA reads as TGCGCCAGCAGCTTGGCGGGACAGTACAATGAGCAGTTCTTC. Translating gives CASSLAGQYNEQFF.

This clone was detected only once. A junction end diverges from the germline sequence, so it may reflect a read error. The chain couples TRBV5-1 to TRBJ2-2; no clear D. The CDR3 spans 15 residues. CDR1 and CDR2 from the germline V gene are SGHRS and YFSETQ. CDR3 amino acids: CASSLDSSHTRELFF. The CDR3 nucleotides are TGCGCCAGCAGCTTGGACAGTAGCCACACCAGGGAGCTGTTTTTT. The full variable domain, its missing parts supplied by reference TRBV5-1 and TRBJ2-2, is KAGVTQTPRYLIKTRGQQVTLSCSPISGHRSVSWYQQTPGQGLQFLFEYFSETQRNKGNFPGRFSGRQFSNSRSEMNVSTLELGDSALYLCASSLDSSHTRELFFGEGSRLTVL.